This paragraph reports one T cell receptor (beta chain). The antigen is undetermined. This same CDR3 is encoded by further DNA sequences in the sample. The data stem from a study of shared clonotypes between healthy human individuals. Profiling relied on immunoSEQ multiplex PCR, and the TCRdb table lists in-frame clones only, not all of them. This sample has millions of clones, with about 92% found just once. With V trimmed by 1 base and J by 3 bases, 3 bases remained unmatched. The CDR3 runs 14 residues. Germline V gene data show CDR1 as SGHNT and CDR2 as YENEEA. Study-level points and caveats: Several donors showed sharing of approximately 5% of naive CD4 clonotypes. It was the few donors that limited the genetic and exposure-history diversity represented.

Healthy and HIV-negative, the adult donors had no recent acute infections or vaccinations. This receptor was obtained from a man between 18 and 29 years old in good health. Sequencing was performed on naive CD4+ T cells sorted from blood. The subset: CD45RA+ positively selected. This chain joins TRBV11-3 and TRBJ2-7; 7 bases fit TRBD1. The CDR3 DNA reads TGTGCCAGCAGCTTAGGACAGGGAAACTACGAGCAGTACTTC. Translating gives CASSLGQGNYEQYF.